This T cell receptor (beta chain) stems from a study of OX40 agonist ivuxolimab in advanced cancers. Whole-study context: Intravenous ivuxolimab was administered to patients every 2 weeks at 0.01 to 10 mg/kg.

Germline assignment: CDR1 SGHDT and CDR2 YYEEEE. The CDR3 runs 11 residues. Between the trimmed V and J ends, which lost 4 bases and 7 bases, there was a span of 8 bases. Clones were sequenced by immunoSEQ multiplex PCR, and TCRdb holds only the in-frame ones, with some missing. The table includes about 80,000 clones, around 90% detected once. The input for sequencing was CD4+ or CD8+ T cells sorted from blood, taken in a trial of the OX40 agonist ivuxolimab. This sequence originates from an adult with an advanced solid tumor such as melanoma, head and neck, liver or kidney cancer. This sequence joins TRBV5-6 and TRBJ1-1; possible D gene TRBD1, 5 bases. In DNA, the CDR3 is TGTGCCAGCAGCCTGAGGGGTGAAGCTTTCTTT. Encoded protein: CASSLRGEAFF.